The clone carrying this T cell receptor (beta chain) has more than one count but fewer than ten. cDNA reverse transcribed from extracted RNA served as the sequencing template. Method: immunoSEQ multiplex PCR; TCRdb's copy keeps in-frame clones and lacks some. The sample gives about 130,000 clones, 45% to 65% of which show up once; more than 15% is in the top ten. Treatment given: oral pan-JAK inhibitor, 5-10 mg twice daily. This sample stems from a study of CD8+ T cells in alopecia areata. CDR3 size: 17 residues. V lost 7 bases and J 1 base, leaving 25 bases between the germline ends. Germline V gene sequence: CDR1 SQVTM, CDR2 ANQGSEA.

The source was CD8+ T cells sorted from blood, collected at week 4, from a patient treated with tofacitinib. The chain has TRBV29-1 and TRBJ2-5; D may correspond to TRBD1 or TRBD2 (5 bases each). This TCR was recovered from a human donor with alopecia areata. The CDR3 loop is CSGDGLQGQEVQETQYF. The CDR3 DNA follows: TGCAGCGGGGATGGGCTGCAGGGTCAGGAGGTCCAAGAGACCCAGTACTTC.